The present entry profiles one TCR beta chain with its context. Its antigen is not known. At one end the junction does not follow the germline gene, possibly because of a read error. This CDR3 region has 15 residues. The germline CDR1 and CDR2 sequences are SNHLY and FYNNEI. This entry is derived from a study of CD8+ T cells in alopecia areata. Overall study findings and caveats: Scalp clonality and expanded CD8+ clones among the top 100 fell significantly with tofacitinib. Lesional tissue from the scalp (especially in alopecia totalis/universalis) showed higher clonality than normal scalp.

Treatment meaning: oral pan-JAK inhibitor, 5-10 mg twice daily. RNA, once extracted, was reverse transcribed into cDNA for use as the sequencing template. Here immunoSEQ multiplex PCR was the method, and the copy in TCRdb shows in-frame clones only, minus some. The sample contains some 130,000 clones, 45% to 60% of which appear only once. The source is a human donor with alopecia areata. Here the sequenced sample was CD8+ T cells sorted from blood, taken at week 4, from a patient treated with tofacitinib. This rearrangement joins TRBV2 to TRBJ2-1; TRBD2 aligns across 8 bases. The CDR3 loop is CASREAGVSYNEQFF. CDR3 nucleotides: TGTGCCAGCAGGGAAGCGGGGGTCTCCTACAATGAGCAGTTCTTC.